This is a list of T cell receptor beta chains from one sample in a study of PD-1 blockade in classical Hodgkin lymphoma. Data came from immunoSEQ multiplex PCR; TCRdb stores just in-frame clones and leaves some out. The repertoire holds tens of thousands of clones, with 90% as singletons. The input for sequencing was peripheral blood mononuclear cells (PBMCs), taken before the fourth cycle of nivolumab. The receptor source for this set is a human donor with classical Hodgkin lymphoma. The conserved cysteine and the conserved F or W are not part of the CDR3 here. The order of the fields is V gene, J gene, D gene, CDR3 protein. A D gene is named only where the DNA matches it firmly.

TRBV11-2,TRBJ1-4,.,ASSLVWANEKLF
TRBV7-9,TRBJ1-1,.,ASSLEGGNTEAF
TRBV5-1,TRBJ1-4,.,ASSPGSRGPSEKLF
TRBV29-1,TRBJ2-2,.,SVGGKNTGELF
TRBV9,TRBJ1-5,.,ASSAMGNQPQH
TRBV4-1,TRBJ2-1,TRBD2,ASSQDPTRLAEYNEQF
TRBV7-6,TRBJ1-5,.,ASSRPDWDQPQH
TRBV5-4,TRBJ2-7,.,ASSLDWSSYEQY
TRBV6-6,TRBJ2-3,TRBD1,ATARTGEKDTQY
TRBV11-2,TRBJ2-5,TRBD1,ASSTGQVKETQY
TRBV30,TRBJ2-4,.,AWRGGRGVAKNIQY
TRBV6-1,TRBJ2-1,.,ASSDGGRDEQF
TRBV10-1,TRBJ2-1,TRBD2,ASSEASGLYNEQF
TRBV4-2,TRBJ2-7,.,ASSQDRPSRGEQY
TRBV7-3,TRBJ2-1,.,ASSSANEQF
TRBV6-5,TRBJ1-4,TRBD1,ASSKDRGGKKLF
TRBV2,TRBJ1-2,TRBD1,ASRDREEGYT
TRBV6-5,TRBJ2-1,TRBD2,ASSYSTSAYNEQF
TRBV13,TRBJ2-7,.,ASSLEQGAYEQY
TRBV6-5,TRBJ2-2,.,ASRRTGELF
TRBV13,TRBJ2-7,TRBD2,ASTPMGTSADEQY
TRBV29-1,TRBJ2-1,.,SVDKRSSYNEQF
TRBV25-1,TRBJ2-3,TRBD2,ASSESLAEADTQY
TRBV9,TRBJ2-7,.,ASSVSQGPEQY
TRBV10-3,TRBJ1-2,.,AISDPLAGYGYT
TRBV25-1,TRBJ1-3,.,ASSESPLRGSGNTIY
TRBV11-3,TRBJ2-5,TRBD1,ASRQQTGPYQETQY
TRBV11-2,TRBJ2-1,TRBD2,ASSLQREYNEQF
TRBV4-1,TRBJ2-7,.,ASSQSLGTHEQY
TRBV19,TRBJ1-4,.,ASSIFAQDKKLF
TRBV11-3,TRBJ1-3,.,ATHGGSGNTIY
TRBV6-4,TRBJ2-1,.,ASSDTGVGGNEQF
TRBV5-1,TRBJ2-5,.,ASSLREYNSVPETQY
TRBV9,TRBJ2-2,.,ASSVGWGTGELF
TRBV10-3,TRBJ2-7,.,AISDLNLASYEQY
TRBV10-3,TRBJ2-1,.,AITGGTVYNEQF
TRBV29-1,TRBJ2-3,.,SVDLRKSTDTQY
TRBV7-6,TRBJ2-1,TRBD2,ASSLASTSGKQPNEQF
TRBV5-1,TRBJ1-2,.,ASRRTDYGYT
TRBV10-3,TRBJ2-5,TRBD2,AISDPHRGAGETQY
TRBV9,TRBJ2-1,.,ASTSLDRHDEQF
TRBV5-4,TRBJ2-5,TRBD2,ASTLAGQETQY
TRBV6-6,TRBJ1-1,.,ASSPGWGHTEAF
TRBV30,TRBJ2-3,TRBD2,ASPLAGLTDTQY
TRBV11-3,TRBJ2-2,TRBD2,ASSLESGRKRTGELF
TRBV7-8,TRBJ2-1,.,ASSFSVGGLTEEF
TRBV5-4,TRBJ2-7,.,ASSTGQRQYEQY
TRBV5-1,TRBJ2-7,TRBD2,ASSLDRGSHEQY
TRBV4-1,TRBJ1-2,TRBD1,ASSHPGQGDGYT
TRBV7-8,TRBJ2-7,.,ASSLAPQTEREQY
TRBV27,TRBJ2-2,.,ASSLDGAGTGELF
TRBV9,TRBJ1-2,.,ASSPDSYGYT
TRBV7-3,TRBJ2-5,TRBD2,ASSLAGVGETQY
TRBV5-1,TRBJ2-4,.,ASSFAPVGEAKNIQY
TRBV11-3,TRBJ1-1,.,ASSPGLDTEAF
TRBV6-1,TRBJ2-5,.,ASRKVVRETQY
TRBV14,TRBJ1-3,.,ASSRLGHLESSGNTIY
TRBV18,TRBJ1-1,.,ASSPSWDGEAF
TRBV9,TRBJ2-6,.,ASSVGNSGKSGANVLT
TRBV27,TRBJ1-1,.,ASRSNSLMNTEAF